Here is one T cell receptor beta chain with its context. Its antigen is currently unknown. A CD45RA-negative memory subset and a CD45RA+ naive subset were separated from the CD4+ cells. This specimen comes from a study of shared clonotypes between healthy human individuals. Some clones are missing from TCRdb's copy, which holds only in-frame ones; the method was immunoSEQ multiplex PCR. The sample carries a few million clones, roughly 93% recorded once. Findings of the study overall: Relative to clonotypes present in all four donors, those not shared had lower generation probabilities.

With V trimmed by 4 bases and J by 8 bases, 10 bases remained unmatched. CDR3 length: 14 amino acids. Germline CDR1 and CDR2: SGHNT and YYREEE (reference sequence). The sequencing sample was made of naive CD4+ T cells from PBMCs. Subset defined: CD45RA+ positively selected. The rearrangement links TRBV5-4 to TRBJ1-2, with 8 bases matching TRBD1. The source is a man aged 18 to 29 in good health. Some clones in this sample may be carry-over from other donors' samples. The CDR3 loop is CASSPPTGEMGYTF. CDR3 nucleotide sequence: TGTGCCAGCAGCCCACCGACAGGGGAGATGGGCTACACCTTC.